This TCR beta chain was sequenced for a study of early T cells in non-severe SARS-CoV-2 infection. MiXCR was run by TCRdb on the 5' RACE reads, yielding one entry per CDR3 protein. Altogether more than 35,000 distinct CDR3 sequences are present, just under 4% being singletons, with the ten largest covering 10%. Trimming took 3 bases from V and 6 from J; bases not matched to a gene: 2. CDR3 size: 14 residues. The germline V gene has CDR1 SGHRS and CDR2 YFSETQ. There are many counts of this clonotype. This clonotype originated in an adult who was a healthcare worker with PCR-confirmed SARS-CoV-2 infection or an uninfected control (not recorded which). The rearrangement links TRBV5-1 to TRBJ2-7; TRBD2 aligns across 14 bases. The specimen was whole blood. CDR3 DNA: TGCGCCAGCAGCTCGGGACTAGCGGGAGTCGAGCAGTACTTC. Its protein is CASSSGLAGVEQYF. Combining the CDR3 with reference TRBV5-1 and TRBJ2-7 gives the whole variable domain KAGVTQTPRYLIKTRGQQVTLSCSPISGHRSVSWYQQTPGQGLQFLFEYFSETQRNKGNFPGRFSGRQFSNSRSEMNVSTLELGDSALYLCASSSGLAGVEQYFGPGTRLTVT.